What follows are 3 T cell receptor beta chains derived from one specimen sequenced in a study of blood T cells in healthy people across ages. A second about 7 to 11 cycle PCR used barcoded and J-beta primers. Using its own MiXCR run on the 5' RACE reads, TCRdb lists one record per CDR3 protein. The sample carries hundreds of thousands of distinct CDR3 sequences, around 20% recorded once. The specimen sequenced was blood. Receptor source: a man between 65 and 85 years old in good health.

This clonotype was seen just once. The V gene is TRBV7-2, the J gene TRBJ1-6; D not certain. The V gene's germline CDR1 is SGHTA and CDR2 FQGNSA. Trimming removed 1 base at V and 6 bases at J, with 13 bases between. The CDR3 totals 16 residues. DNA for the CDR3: TGTGCCAGCAGCTTAGTGGCGGGAGATGGTAATTCACCCCTCCACTTT. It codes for CASSLVAGDGNSPLHF.

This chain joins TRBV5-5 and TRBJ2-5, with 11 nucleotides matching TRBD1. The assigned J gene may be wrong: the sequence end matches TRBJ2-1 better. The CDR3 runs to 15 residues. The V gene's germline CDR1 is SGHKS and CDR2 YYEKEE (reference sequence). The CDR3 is CASSFPGQGVEEQFF. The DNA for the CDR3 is TGTGCCAGCAGTTTCCCGGGACAGGGGGTTGAAGAGCAGTTCTTC.

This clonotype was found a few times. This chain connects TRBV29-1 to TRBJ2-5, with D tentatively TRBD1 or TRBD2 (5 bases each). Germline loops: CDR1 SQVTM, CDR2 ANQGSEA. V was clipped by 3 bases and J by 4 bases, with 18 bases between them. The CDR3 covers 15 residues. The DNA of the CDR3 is TGCAGCGTTGAGACTATACTAGAGGGGATAGAGACCCAGTACTTC. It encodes CSVETILEGIETQYF.